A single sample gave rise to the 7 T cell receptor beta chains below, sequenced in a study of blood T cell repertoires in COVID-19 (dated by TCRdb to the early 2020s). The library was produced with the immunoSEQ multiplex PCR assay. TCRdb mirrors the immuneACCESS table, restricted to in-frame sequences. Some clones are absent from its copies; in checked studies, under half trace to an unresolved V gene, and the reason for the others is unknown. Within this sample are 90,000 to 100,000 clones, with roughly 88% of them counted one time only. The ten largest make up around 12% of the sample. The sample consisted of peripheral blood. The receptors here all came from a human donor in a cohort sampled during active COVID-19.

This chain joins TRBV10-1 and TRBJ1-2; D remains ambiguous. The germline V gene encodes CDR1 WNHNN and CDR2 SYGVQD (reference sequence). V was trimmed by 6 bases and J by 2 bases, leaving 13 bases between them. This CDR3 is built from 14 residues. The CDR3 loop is CASRTREMNYGYTF. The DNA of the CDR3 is TGCGCCAGCAGGACAAGGGAGATGAACTATGGCTACACCTTC.

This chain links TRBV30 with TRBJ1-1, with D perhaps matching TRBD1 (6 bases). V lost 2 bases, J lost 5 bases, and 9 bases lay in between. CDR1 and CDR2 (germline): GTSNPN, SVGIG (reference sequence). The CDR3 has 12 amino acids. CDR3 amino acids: CAWSSGETEAFF. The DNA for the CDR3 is TGTGCCTGGAGTTCAGGGGAAACTGAAGCTTTCTTT. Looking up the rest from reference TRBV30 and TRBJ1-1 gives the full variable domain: SQTIHQWPATLVQPVGSPLSLECTVEGTSNPNLYWYRQAAGRGLQLLFYSVGIGQISSEVPQNLSASRPQDRQFILSSKKLLLSDSGFYLCAWSSGETEAFFGQGTRLTVV.

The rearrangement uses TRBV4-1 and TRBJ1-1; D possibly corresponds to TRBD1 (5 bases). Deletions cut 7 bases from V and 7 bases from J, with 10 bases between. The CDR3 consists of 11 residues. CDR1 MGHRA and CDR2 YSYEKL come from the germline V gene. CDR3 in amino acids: CASTQGVEAFF. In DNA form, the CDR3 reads TGCGCCAGCACTCAGGGTGTTGAAGCTTTCTTT.

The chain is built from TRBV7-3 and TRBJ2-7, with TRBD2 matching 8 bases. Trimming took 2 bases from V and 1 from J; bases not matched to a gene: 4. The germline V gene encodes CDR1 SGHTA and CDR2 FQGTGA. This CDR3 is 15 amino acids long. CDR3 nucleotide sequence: TGTGCCAGCAGCTTATATGCGGGGGGTTCCTACGAGCAGTACTTC. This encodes CASSLYAGGSYEQYF.

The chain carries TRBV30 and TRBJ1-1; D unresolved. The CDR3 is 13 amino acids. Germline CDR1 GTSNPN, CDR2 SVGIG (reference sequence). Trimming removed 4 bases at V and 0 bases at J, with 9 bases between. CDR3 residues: CAWNEILNTEAFF. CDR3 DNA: TGTGCCTGGAACGAGATACTGAACACTGAAGCTTTCTTT.

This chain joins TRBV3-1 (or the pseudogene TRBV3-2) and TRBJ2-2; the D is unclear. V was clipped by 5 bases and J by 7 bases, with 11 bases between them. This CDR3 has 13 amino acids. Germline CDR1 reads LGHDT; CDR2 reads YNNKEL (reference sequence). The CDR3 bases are TGTGCCAGCAGCGCGAACCTGGTCGGGGAGCTGTTTTTT. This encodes CASSANLVGELFF.

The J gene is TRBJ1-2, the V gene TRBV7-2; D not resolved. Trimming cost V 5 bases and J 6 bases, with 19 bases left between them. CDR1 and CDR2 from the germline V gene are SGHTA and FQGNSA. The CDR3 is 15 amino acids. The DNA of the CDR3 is TGTGCCAGCAGCGCGCGGACCGGGATCCCTGATGGCTACACCTTC. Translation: CASSARTGIPDGYTF.